The 13 T cell receptor beta chains below come from one sample, sequenced in a study of T cell responses to AZD1222 COVID-19 vaccine. Profiled with immunoSEQ multiplex PCR; TCRdb holds only in-frame clones, not every one. The sample carries over 100,000 clones, roughly nine tenths recorded once. Source: peripheral blood, taken on day 0 of AZD1222 vaccination. These receptors were obtained from an adult in good health.

V usage is TRBV7-9 and J usage is TRBJ2-3, with 8 bases fitting TRBD1. The CDR3 is 16 residues long. The V segment lost 1 base and the J segment 2 bases; nucleotides outside the gene matches: 5. CDR1 SEHNR and CDR2 FQNEAQ come from the germline V gene (reference sequence). The CDR3 bases are TGTGCCAGCAGCTTAGAGGGGACAGGACCCACAGATACGCAGTATTTT. It specifies CASSLEGTGPTDTQYF.

The rearrangement uses TRBV12-5 and TRBJ1-5; the D is unclear. V dropped 10 bases and J dropped 6 bases, with 4 bases sitting between them. The V gene's germline CDR1 is LGHNT and CDR2 FRNRAP. The CDR3 contains 9 residues. The DNA of the CDR3 is TGTGCTACCCTTCAGCCCCAGCATTTT. It yields the protein CATLQPQHF.

The CDR3 bases are TGTGCCAGCAGCTCCGAGGGCCGGGACATTCAGTACTTC. Encoded protein: CASSSEGRDIQYF. The genes are TRBV11-2 and TRBJ2-4, with a weak D call TRBD2 (5 bases). Germline V gene sequence: CDR1 SGHAT, CDR2 FQNNGV. The length of the CDR3 is 13 residues. Trimming removed 4 bases from V and 8 bases from J, with 12 bases in between.

CDR3 residues: CASSSVLTGELGAFF. CDR3 sequence (DNA): TGTGCCAGCAGCTCAGTGTTAACAGGGGAATTGGGAGCTTTCTTT. The chain employs TRBV13 and TRBJ1-1; 7 nucleotides align to TRBD1. The CDR3 spans 15 residues. Unmatched junction bases numbered 15, after V lost 4 bases and J lost 10 bases. The germline V gene encodes CDR1 PRHDT and CDR2 FYEKMQ (reference sequence).

The genes are TRBV15 and TRBJ2-7, with a possible D match to TRBD1 (5 bases). Between the trimmed V and J ends, which lost 0 bases and 5 bases, there was a span of 14 bases. Germline V gene sequence: CDR1 LNHNV, CDR2 YYDKDF (reference sequence). CDR3 length: 15 amino acids. CDR3 coding DNA: TGTGCCACCAGCAGAGATCAAGCCAGGGCCCACGAGCAGTACTTC. Residues: CATSRDQARAHEQYF.

This chain connects TRBV4-3 to TRBJ1-2; 8 nucleotides agree with TRBD1. There are 18 residues in the CDR3. Germline V gene lookup returns CDR1 LGHNA and CDR2 YSLEER. V shed 0 bases, J shed 0 bases, and the junction held 9 bases outside the gene matches. The CDR3: CASSQDSAGGIANYGYTF. CDR3 nucleotide sequence: TGCGCCAGCAGCCAAGATAGTGCAGGGGGCATCGCTAACTATGGCTACACCTTC.

The chain employs TRBV6-5 and TRBJ1-1; a possible D gene is TRBD1 (5 bases). The V gene's germline CDR1 is MNHEY and CDR2 SVGAGI. The ends were cut back, 6 bases at V and 4 bases at J, with 15 bases in the middle. The CDR3 covers 14 residues. Here the CDR3 DNA reads TGTGCCAGCAGCAGGGACCAGGGTGGCACTGAAGCTTTCTTT. As protein: CASSRDQGGTEAFF.

The chain has TRBV5-8 and TRBJ2-5; 8 bases line up with TRBD2. The CDR3 length is 16 residues. CDR1 is SGHTS and CDR2 is YDEGEE in the germline V gene. V was clipped by 4 bases and J by 9 bases; unmatched bases: 17. DNA for the CDR3: TGTGCCAGCAGCCCCTCACGGGGGGGGAGTCCCACGGCCCAGTACTTC. Translated, it gives CASSPSRGGSPTAQYF.

The chain links TRBV7-4 to TRBJ1-6, with D possibly TRBD1 on 6 matching bases. Trimming stripped 5 bases from V and 2 bases from J, with 25 bases between. The CDR3 contains 20 residues. CDR1 is SGHVT, CDR2 SQSDAQ, per germline. CDR3 region: CASSPLLSSGGVTYNSPLHF. CDR3 DNA sequence: TGTGCCAGCAGCCCCCTGTTAAGCTCCGGGGGCGTTACCTATAATTCACCCCTCCACTTT. Looking up the rest from reference TRBV7-4 and TRBJ1-6 gives the full variable domain: GAGVSQSPRYKVAKRGRDVALRCDSISGHVTLYWYRQTLGQGSEVLTYSQSDAQRDKSGRPSGRFSAERPERSVSTLKIQRTEQGDSAVYLCASSPLLSSGGVTYNSPLHFGNGTRLTVT.

This rearrangement joins TRBV10-1 to TRBJ1-6; 8 nucleotides match TRBD1. Germline assignment: CDR1 WNHNN and CDR2 SYGVQD (reference sequence). Trimming removed 6 bases from V and 10 bases from J; junction bases left unmatched: 11. This CDR3 comprises 15 residues. CDR3 sequence reads: CASSETGEEGSPLHF. For the CDR3, the DNA is TGCGCCAGCAGCGAGACAGGGGAGGAGGGCTCACCCCTCCACTTT.

V is TRBV19 and J is TRBJ1-1, with D perhaps matching TRBD1 (5 bases). Germline CDR1 is LNHDA and CDR2 is SQIVND (reference sequence). Trimming shortened V by 4 bases and J by 4 bases, and 13 bases separated the two germline ends. The CDR3 spans 14 residues. The DNA of the CDR3 is TGTGCCAGTAGTACGACAGATAGAGTCACTGAAGCTTTCTTT. As protein: CASSTTDRVTEAFF.

This clone was counted a few times. V usage is TRBV27 and J usage is TRBJ1-2; the match to TRBD1 covers 8 bases. Germline CDR1 is MNHEY and CDR2 is SMNVEV (reference sequence). The CDR3 is 13 amino acids. Trimming cost V 6 bases and J 8 bases; bases outside gene matches: 8. The CDR3 bases are TGTGCCAGCAGACAAACAGGGGGTGGCGGCTACACCTTC. Its translation: CASRQTGGGGYTF.

The chain links TRBV5-3 to TRBJ1-2, with D perhaps TRBD1 (6 bases). TRBV5-3 is placed among ORFs of uncertain function. This CDR3 is built from 11 residues. The V gene lost 4 bases and the J gene lost 8 bases, with 9 bases spanning the gap. The CDR3 bases are TGTGCCAGAAGCGCAGGGGTCGGCTACACCTTC. Translated, it gives CARSAGVGYTF.